Listed here are 25 T cell receptor beta chains from one sample, sequenced in a study of T cell clusters in autoimmune cytopenias. Some 34,000 genome equivalents of blood DNA were amplified for TRB. TRB rearrangements were amplified by touch-down multiplex PCR with mixed TRB-A/B primers. After re-calling the multiplex PCR reads, TCRdb lists one entry per CDR3 protein, DNA absent. The table lists approximately 5,200 distinct CDR3 sequences. These data were likewise used in another study, on T cell repertoires in aging, cancer and after chemotherapy.

The sequenced sample consisted of peripheral blood. These receptors originate from a human donor in good health.

Frequency places this clonotype as medium-sized. The rearrangement links TRBV19 to TRBJ2-7; TCRdb designates TRBD1, a call that cannot be tested without DNA. This CDR3 region has 13 residues. Germline CDR1 is LNHDA and CDR2 is SQIVND (reference sequence). The CDR3 loop is CASSPAPGYEQYF.

The chain recombines TRBV27 with TRBJ2-2; TCRdb selects TRBD1, and the lack of DNA leaves this call unchecked. The CDR3 has 13 residues. Looked up from germline, CDR1 is MNHEY and CDR2 is SMNVEV (reference sequence). CDR3: CASSLGRNGELFF.

CDR3 in amino acids: CASSPRGGTGNEQFF. The chain employs TRBV7-9 and TRBJ2-1; the D gene TCRdb calls, TRBD1, cannot be checked with no DNA. The CDR3 spans 15 residues. Germline CDR1 SEHNR, CDR2 FQNEAQ (reference sequence).

Measured by frequency, this clonotype is medium-sized (0.01 to 0.1%). CDR3: CASSLQTSGSYEQFF. The chain employs TRBV5-4 and TRBJ2-1; lacking DNA, the TRBD2 call made by TCRdb goes unchecked. In germline, CDR1 is SGHNT, CDR2 YYREEE (reference sequence). CDR3 length: 15 residues.

This chain connects TRBV7-2 to TRBJ2-7. This CDR3 spans 15 amino acids. CDR1 and CDR2 from the germline V gene are SGHTA and FQGNSA. The CDR3 region is CASSLSAQSSYEQYF.

By frequency, this clonotype is medium-sized (0.01 to 0.1%). The rearrangement links TRBV6-5 to TRBJ2-1; TCRdb's D call, TRBD1, is unchecked because there is no DNA. CDR1 is MNHEY and CDR2 is SVGAGI in the germline V gene. The CDR3 covers 13 residues. The CDR3 is CASSYSKGNEQFF.

The chain employs TRBV7-2 and TRBJ1-5; TCRdb indicates TRBD1, and absent DNA this call remains unverified. The CDR3 consists of 17 residues. Germline V lookup: CDR1 SGHTA, CDR2 FQGNSA. The CDR3 is CASSPGQGAPGNQPQHF.

V is TRBV18 and J is TRBJ2-5. The CDR3 contains 14 residues. Germline V gene data show CDR1 as KGHSH and CDR2 as LQKENI. This chain's CDR3 is CASSPPMGQETQYF. Supplemented by reference TRBV18 and TRBJ2-5, the full variable domain reads NAGVMQNPRHLVRRRGQEARLRCSPMKGHSHVYWYRQLPEEGLKFMVYLQKENIIDESGMPKERFSAEFPKEGPSILRIQQVVRGDSAAYFCASSPPMGQETQYFGPGTRLLVL.

The genes are TRBV11-1 and TRBJ2-5. The CDR3 loop spans 13 amino acids. CDR1 is SGHAT, CDR2 FQDESV, per germline (reference sequence). The CDR3 loop reads CASSLYTTGTQYF.

The J gene is TRBJ1-1, the V gene TRBV24-1; TCRdb lists TRBD1, though no DNA is available to test this call. This CDR3 is built from 14 residues. CDR1 is KGHDR, CDR2 SFDVKD, per germline. The CDR3 sequence: CATSDGTGNTEAFF.

This clonotype is identified as medium-sized from frequency. The CDR3 loop reads CASSYWFPRAGTSGRKTGELFF. This chain joins TRBV6-5 and TRBJ2-2; lacking DNA, the TRBD2 call made by TCRdb goes unchecked. The CDR3 has 22 amino acids. The germline CDR1 and CDR2 sequences are MNHEY and SVGAGI.

The chain joins TRBV6-6 to TRBJ2-7. This CDR3 has 15 residues. The germline V gene encodes CDR1 MNHNY and CDR2 SVGAGI (reference sequence). The CDR3 is CASTSSQQSSYEQYF.

By frequency, this clonotype registers medium-sized (0.01 to 0.1%). The chain carries TRBV27 and TRBJ2-2; there is no DNA to check the TCRdb D call of TRBD2. The CDR3 has 16 residues. Germline CDR1 MNHEY, CDR2 SMNVEV (reference sequence). The CDR3: CASSSERERRTGELFF.

The V call is TRBV12-3 or TRBV12-4, the J call TRBJ2-2; the TCRdb D gene call, TRBD1, has no DNA to confirm it. This CDR3 is 14 amino acids long. CDR3 sequence reads: CASSIGQGTGELFF.

This chain connects TRBV13 to TRBJ1-4; the TCRdb D gene call, TRBD1, has no DNA to confirm it. CDR3 size: 15 residues. Germline lookup yields CDR1 PRHDT and CDR2 FYEKMQ (reference sequence). The CDR3 protein is CASSGTGTGVGKLFF. The whole variable domain, remainder taken from reference TRBV13 and TRBJ1-4, is AAGVIQSPRHLIKEKRETATLKCYPIPRHDTVYWYQQGPGQDPQFLISFYEKMQSDKGSIPDRFSAQQFSDYHSELNMSSLELGDSALYFCASSGTGTGVGKLFFGSGTQLSVL.

Measured by frequency, this clonotype is medium-sized. The chain combines TRBV7-9 with TRBJ2-3; TCRdb proposes TRBD1, but this gene call is untestable without DNA. This CDR3 comprises 17 residues. The germline CDR1 and CDR2 sequences are SEHNR and FQNEAQ (reference sequence). CDR3 region: CASSLFVGGRHTDTQYF.

The genes are TRBV19 and TRBJ2-7; TCRdb picks TRBD1, but there is no DNA to check that call. The CDR3 consists of 15 residues. Germline-derived CDR1 and CDR2 are LNHDA and SQIVND (reference sequence). The CDR3 reads CASSISDRGLYEQYF.

The genes are TRBV11-1 and TRBJ2-7. Germline values: CDR1 SGHAT, CDR2 FQDESV (reference sequence). This CDR3 region has 14 residues. The CDR3 here is CASSFREEIYEQYF.

The rearrangement links TRBV27 to TRBJ2-7; the D call from TCRdb, TRBD2, cannot be confirmed without DNA. This CDR3 has 17 residues. Germline lookup yields CDR1 MNHEY and CDR2 SMNVEV (reference sequence). The CDR3 sequence is CASSLLSPQGSSYEQYF.

This clonotype ranks as medium-sized in terms of frequency. This chain connects TRBV29-1 to TRBJ2-1; TCRdb designates TRBD1, a call that cannot be tested without DNA. CDR1 and CDR2 (germline): SQVTM, ANQGSEA. The CDR3 is made up of 13 amino acids. The CDR3 loop reads CSVVPAAGREQFF.

V is TRBV6-1 and J is TRBJ2-3; TCRdb designates TRBD2, a call that cannot be tested without DNA. Germline V gene lookup returns CDR1 MNHNS and CDR2 SASEGT. The length of the CDR3 is 13 residues. CDR3 sequence: CASSLSGSPTQYF.

The chain recombines TRBV30 with TRBJ1-2; the TCRdb D gene call, TRBD1, has no DNA to confirm it. There are 15 residues in the CDR3. Germline CDR1 GTSNPN, CDR2 SVGIG (reference sequence). CDR3 protein: CAWGGQGLYLRGYTF. The complete variable domain, with remaining parts taken from reference TRBV30 and TRBJ1-2, reads SQTIHQWPATLVQPVGSPLSLECTVEGTSNPNLYWYRQAAGRGLQLLFYSVGIGQISSEVPQNLSASRPQDRQFILSSKKLLLSDSGFYLCAWGGQGLYLRGYTFGSGTRLTVV.

The chain employs TRBV12-3 or TRBV12-4 and TRBJ2-5. The CDR3 contains 13 residues. Here the CDR3 reads CASSFHPPETQYF.

This clonotype registers medium-sized (0.01 to 0.1%) by frequency. The V call is TRBV29-1, the J call TRBJ2-1; with no DNA, the TCRdb D assignment of TRBD1 cannot be verified. The germline V gene has CDR1 SQVTM and CDR2 ANQGSEA. CDR3 length: 16 amino acids. CDR3 sequence: CSVEGVAGVRGNEQFF.

This chain uses TRBV7-9 with TRBJ2-7; TCRdb lists TRBD2, though no DNA is available to test this call. Germline-derived CDR1 and CDR2 are SEHNR and FQNEAQ (reference sequence). The length of the CDR3 is 13 residues. This chain's CDR3 is CASWDGLSYEQYF. The variable domain in full, completed from reference TRBV7-9 and TRBJ2-7, reads DTGVSQNPRHKITKRGQNVTFRCDPISEHNRLYWYRQTLGQGPEFLTYFQNEAQLEKSRLLSDRFSAERPKGSFSTLEIQRTEQGDSAMYLCASWDGLSYEQYFGPGTRLTVT.